The 14 T cell receptor beta chains below were found in one sample sequenced in a study of blood T cell repertoires in COVID-19. The assay was immunoSEQ multiplex PCR, and TCRdb's table has in-frame clones only and misses some. The sample holds some 68,000 clones, roughly 91% seen once. The sample was peripheral blood. The origin of the receptors is a man aged 50-59 years with COVID-19, enrolled during active disease.

This chain joins TRBV29-1 and TRBJ1-1; maybe TRBD1 (5 bases). This CDR3 is 11 amino acids long. The ends were cut back, 5 bases at V and 6 bases at J, with 10 bases in the middle. Germline-derived CDR1 and CDR2 are SQVTM and ANQGSEA. DNA for the CDR3: TGCAGCGTTAGCAGGGTCTCTGAAGCTTTCTTT. Its translation: CSVSRVSEAFF.

This chain connects TRBV7-2 to TRBJ2-7; 7 bases align to TRBD2. Germline V gives CDR1 SGHTA, CDR2 FQGNSA. V was clipped by 1 base and J by 0 bases; unmatched bases: 12. The CDR3 is made up of 18 amino acids. CDR3 sequence: CASSLVGIWRGSSYEQYF. The CDR3 coding sequence is TGTGCCAGCAGCTTAGTGGGTATCTGGCGGGGGAGCTCCTACGAGCAGTACTTC.

The chain links TRBV12-3 or TRBV12-4 to TRBJ1-2; TRBD1 might be the D (6 bases). The length of the CDR3 is 12 residues. Between the trimmed V and J ends, which lost 6 bases and 7 bases, there was a span of 12 bases. The CDR3 reads CASRPGTLGYTF. CDR3 bases: TGTGCCAGCAGACCCGGGACACTTGGCTACACCTTC.

The V gene is TRBV19, the J gene TRBJ1-5; TRBD1 matches 7 bases. The CDR3 has 14 amino acids. CDR1 and CDR2 (germline): LNHDA, SQIVND (reference sequence). V dropped 4 bases and J dropped 5; count of bases not matched to a gene: 5. The CDR3 DNA reads as TGTGCCAGTAGTACCGGGACAGACGATCAGCCCCAGCATTTT. Translated: CASSTGTDDQPQHF.

In this sample, this clone turned up a few times. This chain joins TRBV7-4 and TRBJ1-5, with TRBD1 as a possible D gene (6 bases). This CDR3 comprises 17 residues. V was shortened by 1 base and J by 4 bases, with 17 bases between the two germline ends. Germline values: CDR1 SGHVT, CDR2 SQSDAQ. The CDR3, as DNA: TGTGCCAGCAGCTTAGTTGGGGGACATAAAATGAATCAGCCCCAGCATTTT. It encodes CASSLVGGHKMNQPQHF.

V is TRBV6-5 and J is TRBJ1-1; perhaps TRBD1 as D (6 bases). V lost 6 bases and J lost 4, with 15 bases in between. Germline values: CDR1 MNHEY, CDR2 SVGAGI. The CDR3 extends over 14 amino acids. Here the CDR3 DNA reads TGTGCCAGCAGCCGCAAACAGGGCGGCACTGAAGCTTTCTTT. Translating gives CASSRKQGGTEAFF.

This chain connects TRBV7-9 to TRBJ1-2; 7 bases agree with TRBD1. CDR3 size: 15 residues. From germline, CDR1 is SEHNR and CDR2 FQNEAQ (reference sequence). V lost 0 bases and J lost 10; bases outside the gene matches: 11. CDR3 in DNA: TGTGCCAGCAGCTTAGCGGGGCCTGGACAGGCCTTCTACACCTTC. This translates into CASSLAGPGQAFYTF.

The gene calls are TRBV27 and TRBJ2-7; D might be TRBD2 (5 bases). The CDR3 extends over 13 amino acids. V lost 4 bases and J lost 2, with 9 bases in between. Per the germline V gene, CDR1 is MNHEY and CDR2 is SMNVEV (reference sequence). The CDR3 reads CASSWRAAYEQYF. CDR3 DNA: TGTGCCAGCAGTTGGCGGGCCGCCTACGAGCAGTACTTC.

This rearrangement joins TRBV5-6 to TRBJ2-7, with TRBD2 matching 8 bases. V dropped 7 bases and J dropped 2; count of bases not matched to a gene: 11. Germline CDR1 SGHDT, CDR2 YYEEEE. The CDR3 is 15 residues long. The CDR3 DNA is TGTGCCAGCGGCTCCCCTGGGACTAGAGCCTACGAGCAGTACTTC. Protein sequence: CASGSPGTRAYEQYF.

The chain uses TRBV18 and TRBJ2-7; tentative D call: TRBD2 (6 bases). This CDR3 is 15 amino acids long. The V gene's germline CDR1 is KGHSH and CDR2 LQKENI. Trimming removed 1 base at V and 4 bases at J, with 14 bases between. CDR3 loop: CASSPRREVRYEQYF. In DNA, the CDR3 is TGTGCCAGCTCACCACGGAGGGAGGTGCGTTACGAGCAGTACTTC.

The V call is TRBV27, the J call TRBJ1-1; 7 bases agree with TRBD1. CDR3 length: 16 residues. In germline, CDR1 is MNHEY, CDR2 SMNVEV (reference sequence). V trimming: 5 bases; J trimming: 1 base; junction bases outside the gene matches: 10. The CDR3 loop reads CASSLGQDPRNTEAFF. CDR3 sequence (DNA): TGTGCCAGCAGTCTCGGACAGGACCCCCGGAACACTGAAGCTTTCTTT.

This rearrangement joins TRBV7-8 to TRBJ1-5; D is unclear. V was clipped by 0 bases and J by 2 bases, with 8 bases between them. This CDR3 is 15 amino acids long. The germline gives CDR1 SGHVS, CDR2 FQNEAQ. The CDR3 sequence is CASSLAGEGNQPQHF. Written as DNA, the CDR3 is TGTGCCAGCAGCTTAGCTGGGGAGGGCAATCAGCCCCAGCATTTT.

The chain employs TRBV10-3 and TRBJ1-3; D gene unclear. Germline CDR1 is ENHRY and CDR2 is SYGVKD. CDR3 size: 16 residues. V was shortened by 3 bases and J by 4 bases, with 16 bases between the two germline ends. CDR3 nucleotides: TGTGCCATCAGTGACCCCTCAAGCGGTAGGGGAAACACCATATATTTT. As protein: CAISDPSSGRGNTIYF.

The chain couples TRBV6-5 to TRBJ1-2; 7 positions match TRBD1. The germline V gene encodes CDR1 MNHEY and CDR2 SVGAGI. The V and J ends lost 6 bases and 3 bases, in that order; junction bases with no gene match: 4. The CDR3 covers 13 residues. The CDR3 spells CASSRDRDYGYTF. The CDR3 region has the DNA TGTGCCAGCAGCCGGGACAGAGACTATGGCTACACCTTC.